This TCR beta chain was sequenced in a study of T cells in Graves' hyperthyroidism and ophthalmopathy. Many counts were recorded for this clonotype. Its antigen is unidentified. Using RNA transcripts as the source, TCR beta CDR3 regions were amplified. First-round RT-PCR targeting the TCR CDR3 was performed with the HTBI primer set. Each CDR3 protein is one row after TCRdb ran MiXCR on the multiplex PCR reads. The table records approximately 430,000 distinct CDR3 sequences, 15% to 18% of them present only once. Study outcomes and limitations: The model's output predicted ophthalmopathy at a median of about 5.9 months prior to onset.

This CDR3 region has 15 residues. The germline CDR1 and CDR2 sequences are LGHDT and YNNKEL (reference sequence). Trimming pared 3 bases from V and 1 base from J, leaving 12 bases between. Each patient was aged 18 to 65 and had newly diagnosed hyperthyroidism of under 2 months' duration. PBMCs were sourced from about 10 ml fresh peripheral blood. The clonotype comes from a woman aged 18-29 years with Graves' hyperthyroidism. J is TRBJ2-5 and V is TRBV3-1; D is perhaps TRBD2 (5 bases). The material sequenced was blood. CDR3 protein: CASSQGTGIQETQYF. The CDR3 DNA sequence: TGTGCCAGCAGCCAGGGTACGGGAATCCAAGAGACCCAGTACTTC.